This T cell receptor beta chain was obtained from a study of sequential checkpoint blockade in melanoma. On the study more broadly: Arm A got nivolumab then ipilimumab; arm B the reverse, 1:1. After both sequences, patients received maintenance nivolumab.

Sequencing was performed with immunoSEQ multiplex PCR; in TCRdb, only in-frame clones are kept and a portion is missing. The sample has 40,000 or so clones, 80% to 90% seen once. The treatment was: randomized to nivolumab then ipilimumab (arm A) or the reverse (arm B). DNA-damaging chemotherapy had not been given to any patient beforehand. Live CD3+CD8+ CD19− CD56− cells were sorted from PBMCs. This clone was recorded a few times. The V segment lost 5 bases and the J segment 6 bases; nucleotides outside the gene matches: 9. In germline, CDR1 is LGHNA, CDR2 YSLEER. This CDR3 region has 16 residues. This receptor was obtained from a human donor with melanoma. The rearrangement joins TRBV4-3 to TRBJ2-3; TRBD2 matches at 12 bases. The sequences come from CD8+ T cells sorted from blood (inferred from file names), collected from a patient given nivolumab and ipilimumab in sequence. The DNA of the CDR3 is TGCGCCAGCAGCGCACGACTAGCGGGGGATGTGGATACGCAGTATTTT. Translated, it gives CASSARLAGDVDTQYF.